This T cell receptor beta chain was captured by sequencing in a study of cytomegalovirus exposure and HLA in healthy donors. As for the study in general: From donors who were HLA-typed, an early data release held approximately 91 million unique TCRs.

Points from the study as a whole: Analysis performed later showed TCR beta chains linked to HLA being more clonally expanded than equally common others. In a later analysis, an Asian-associated ancestry cluster reportedly showed fewer N-insertions than the approximately 700-donor mean.

Details on this clone: The target antigen is unknown.

With 60 Vbeta and 13 Jbeta primers, the PCR was carried out. Only in-frame clones appear in the TCRdb table, and some are missing; sequencing was by immunoSEQ multiplex PCR. The sample has around 200,000 clones; 79% are singletons. Trimming left V 3 bases short and J 2 bases short, with 9 bases between. From germline, CDR1 is SGHTA and CDR2 FQGNSA. CDR3 size: 14 residues. This clonotype originated in a man aged 50 to 60 in good health and CMV-seronegative. The chain employs TRBV7-2 and TRBJ2-3, with TRBD1 as a possible D gene (6 bases). Sequenced input: PBMCs. This CDR3 reads CASSLRQATDTQYF. The CDR3 DNA reads TGTGCCAGCAGCTTGCGACAGGCCACAGATACGCAGTATTTT.